This TCR beta chain was sequenced for a study of tumor-infiltrating lymphocytes in localized non-small cell lung cancer. The V and J ends lost 6 bases and 2 bases respectively, with 16 bases between them. The CDR3 totals 15 residues. CDR1 and CDR2 (germline): SGHVS, FQNEAQ. TCRdb keeps only in-frame clones here, not all; method: immunoSEQ multiplex PCR. The table includes thousands of clones, roughly four fifths detected once. Sequencing was carried out using lung tumor tissue. The gene calls are TRBV7-8 and TRBJ1-1; no clear D. This TCR derives from a human donor with non-small cell lung cancer. The CDR3: CASRQNLRTNTEAFF. Written as DNA, the CDR3 is TGTGCCAGCAGACAAAATCTCCGCACTAACACTGAAGCTTTCTTT.